This T cell receptor beta chain was captured by sequencing in a study of blood T cell repertoires in COVID-19. Study background: Donors in the United States, Italy and Spain gave samples during acute or convalescent COVID-19. T cells, B-cell-depleted T cells, or PBMCs supplied cDNA or gDNA.

The CDR3 sequence is 17 residues long. Germline values: CDR1 SEHNR, CDR2 FQNEAQ (reference sequence). The ends lost 2 bases at V and 0 bases at J; junction bases unmatched: 8. Seattle researchers signed up patients amid active infection and tracked them longitudinally. Under the authors' procedure: Amplification from reference gene primers served as the basis for estimated nucleated cell counts. Profiled with immunoSEQ multiplex PCR; TCRdb holds only in-frame clones, not every one. The V and J calls and clone size were taken over from that table, and D and trimming were inferred from the DNA. The data contain 270,000 or so clones, 65% to 85% of them singletons.

The V and J genes are TRBV7-9 and TRBJ2-3; 7 bases fit TRBD2. This TCR was sampled from a human donor with COVID-19, enrolled during active disease. The donor label of this sample is uncertain. Material for sequencing was peripheral blood. The CDR3 reads CASSLRGSGGSTDTQYF. The CDR3 DNA reads TGTGCCAGCAGCTTACGTGGCTCGGGGGGAAGCACAGATACGCAGTATTTT. The full variable domain, completed using reference TRBV7-9 and TRBJ2-3, is DTGVSQNPRHKITKRGQNVTFRCDPISEHNRLYWYRQTLGQGPEFLTYFQNEAQLEKSRLLSDRFSAERPKGSFSTLEIQRTEQGDSAMYLCASSLRGSGGSTDTQYFGPGTRLTVL.